One sample yielded the 28 T cell receptor beta chains listed below, sequenced in a study of T cells after yellow fever vaccination. TCRdb independently ran MiXCR on the 5' RACE reads; one entry per CDR3 protein. The sample has around 500,000 distinct CDR3 sequences; 21% are singletons. This specimen was PBMCs, taken approximately 20 days after the first yellow fever vaccination. These receptors were obtained from a man younger than 30 who received the YFV17D yellow fever vaccine.

The V call is TRBV7-9, the J call TRBJ2-7, with D perhaps TRBD2 (6 bases). CDR3 length equals 15 residues. With 7 bases removed from V and 0 bases from J, the gap between germline ends came to 16 bases. Germline V gives CDR1 SEHNR, CDR2 FQNEAQ (reference sequence). The CDR3, as DNA: TGTGCCAGCACCACCTTGGGACTGAGCTCCTACGAGCAGTACTTC. Its protein is CASTTLGLSSYEQYF.

This clonotype was found a few times. The chain is built from TRBV7-2 and TRBJ1-3; perhaps TRBD1 as D (5 bases). V lost 0 bases, J lost 4 bases, and 10 bases lay in between. CDR1 and CDR2 (germline): SGHTA, FQGNSA. CDR3 length equals 15 residues. This CDR3 reads CASSLAGQAGNTIYF. The DNA for the CDR3 is TGTGCCAGCAGCTTAGCGGGGCAGGCGGGAAACACCATATATTTT.

The chain recombines TRBV12-3 or TRBV12-4 with TRBJ1-1; D is unclear. With 5 bases removed from V and 7 bases from J, the gap between germline ends came to 11 bases. CDR3 length equals 12 residues. Here the CDR3 reads CASSPPAGEAFF. Written as DNA, the CDR3 is TGTGCCAGCAGTCCCCCGGCAGGTGAAGCTTTCTTT.

The genes are TRBV7-3 and TRBJ2-2, with D perhaps matching TRBD1 (5 bases). Trimming shortened V by 1 base and J by 2 bases, and 11 bases separated the two germline ends. CDR1 is SGHTA and CDR2 is FQGTGA in the germline V gene. This CDR3 is built from 16 residues. This CDR3 is CASSLRSRVNTGELFF. The CDR3 DNA is TGTGCCAGCAGCTTAAGATCCAGGGTTAACACCGGGGAGCTGTTTTTT.

This clonotype has just a few counts. The V call is TRBV18, the J call TRBJ2-7; D uncertain. Trimming pared 2 bases from V and 3 bases from J, leaving 11 bases between. Germline loops: CDR1 KGHSH, CDR2 LQKENI. The CDR3 loop spans 14 amino acids. CDR3 in amino acids: CASSPSTGSYEQYV. The CDR3 DNA reads as TGTGCCAGCTCACCATCGACGGGTAGCTACGAGCAGTACGTC.

The chain combines TRBV29-1 with TRBJ1-6; 12 bases fit TRBD1. The CDR3 extends over 16 amino acids. Germline-derived CDR1 and CDR2 are SQVTM and ANQGSEA. For the CDR3, the DNA is TGCAGGGCCGGGACAGGGGGCATCTCCTATAATTCACCCCTCCACTTT. Its protein product is CRAGTGGISYNSPLHF.

This chain links TRBV20-1 with TRBJ2-3, with 8 bases that match TRBD2. CDR3 size: 13 residues. CDR1 and CDR2 (germline): DFQATT, SNEGSKA (reference sequence). This chain's CDR3 is CRIGGASTDTQYF. CDR3 bases: TGCAGGATCGGGGGGGCCAGCACAGATACGCAGTATTTT.

This clonotype turned up a few times. This sequence joins TRBV20-1 and TRBJ2-1, with D maybe TRBD1 (6 bases). Trimming cost V 5 bases and J 4 bases, with 12 bases left between them. CDR1 and CDR2 from the germline V gene are DFQATT and SNEGSKA (reference sequence). This CDR3 is built from 13 residues. In DNA, the CDR3 is TGCAGTGCTCCTGGGACATTGTACAATGAGCAGTTCTTC. It is translated as CSAPGTLYNEQFF.

This clonotype was seen repeatedly, ten times or more. The CDR3 is CASSFIWGNDGTQYF. Written as DNA, the CDR3 is TGTGCCAGCAGCTTTATTTGGGGGAATGACGGGACCCAGTACTTC. This rearrangement joins TRBV7-2 to TRBJ2-5, with D possibly being TRBD1 or TRBD2 (5 bases each). Germline assignment: CDR1 SGHTA and CDR2 FQGNSA. The CDR3 is 15 residues long. The V end was cut by 3 bases, the J end by 7 bases, with 18 bases between.

This rearrangement joins TRBV6-5 to TRBJ2-1; D unresolved. There are 15 residues in the CDR3. Deletions cut 0 bases from V and 7 bases from J, with 13 bases between. Germline V gives CDR1 MNHEY, CDR2 SVGAGI. The CDR3 sequence: CASSYSTQAQNEQFF. The DNA for the CDR3 is TGTGCCAGCAGTTACTCGACTCAGGCCCAAAATGAGCAGTTCTTC.

V is TRBV12-5 and J is TRBJ2-5; D is ambiguous. The germline gives CDR1 LGHNT, CDR2 FRNRAP. Trimming left V 0 bases short and J 5 bases short, with 19 bases between. This CDR3 is built from 17 residues. CDR3 sequence reads: CASGLVPGEDPQETQYF. The CDR3 region has the DNA TGTGCTAGTGGTTTGGTACCAGGTGAGGACCCCCAGGAGACCCAGTACTTC.

This clonotype has more than one count but fewer than ten. The chain carries TRBV10-3 and TRBJ2-5; tentatively, D is TRBD1 or TRBD2 (5 bases each). CDR3 length: 15 amino acids. In germline, CDR1 is ENHRY, CDR2 SYGVKD. V was trimmed by 8 bases and J by 2 bases, leaving 18 bases between them. CDR3 protein: CAISRSKGPQETQYF. The CDR3 DNA sequence: TGTGCCATCTCGAGGTCTAAGGGACCTCAAGAGACCCAGTACTTC.

This rearrangement joins TRBV5-1 to TRBJ1-1; TRBD1 matches at 7 bases. The ends lost 0 bases at V and 6 bases at J; junction bases unmatched: 5. Germline V CDR1 and CDR2: SGHRS, YFSETQ. The CDR3 runs 14 residues. The CDR3 DNA sequence: TGCGCCAGCAGCTTGGAAGGGGGCTCGGCTGAAGCTTTCTTT. This gives the protein CASSLEGGSAEAFF.

In its sample, this clonotype was seen once. J is TRBJ2-7 and V is TRBV20-1, with unresolved D. Deletions cut 0 bases from V and 3 bases from J, with 15 bases between. The CDR3 has 15 amino acids. CDR1 DFQATT and CDR2 SNEGSKA come from the germline V gene (reference sequence). The CDR3 region has the DNA TGCAGTGCTAGAGATCCGGTAGCTGAGCACTACGAGCAGTACGTC. Translated, it gives CSARDPVAEHYEQYV.

The chain couples TRBV6-5 to TRBJ2-7, with D perhaps given as TRBD1 or TRBD2 (5 bases each). The CDR3 length is 16 residues. Deletions cut 0 bases from V and 6 bases from J, with 18 bases between. CDR1 is MNHEY, CDR2 SVGAGI, per germline. The chain's CDR3 is CASSYSKGPVLGEQYV. The CDR3 coding sequence is TGTGCCAGCAGTTACTCGAAGGGACCTGTGCTCGGCGAGCAGTACGTC.

The gene calls are TRBV21-1 and TRBJ2-3; the table names TRBD2, a call not compared with the DNA. TRBV21-1 is deemed a pseudogene. The CDR3 totals 14 residues. CDR3 sequence: CASSQGQPTDTQYF. DNA of the CDR3: TGTGCCAGCAGCCAGGGCCAGCCCACAGATACGCAGTATTTT.

The J gene is TRBJ2-5, the V gene TRBV12-3 or TRBV12-4; TRBD1 aligns across 8 bases. CDR3 length: 14 amino acids. V gave up 5 bases and J gave up 4 bases; unmatched junction bases: 6. CDR3 loop: CASSARTGRETQYF. The CDR3 DNA reads as TGTGCCAGCAGTGCCCGGACAGGGCGAGAGACCCAGTACTTC.

This clonotype came up a few times. This rearrangement joins TRBV5-5 to TRBJ1-1; D gene unclear. The V gene's germline CDR1 is SGHKS and CDR2 YYEKEE (reference sequence). The CDR3 spans 14 residues. V was shortened by 1 base and J by 4 bases, with 11 bases between the two germline ends. The CDR3 DNA sequence: TGTGCCAGCAGCTTGTTAGTCCAAGGCACTGAAGCTTTCTTT. Residues: CASSLLVQGTEAFF. The full variable domain, completed using reference TRBV5-5 and TRBJ1-1, is DAGVTQSPTHLIKTRGQQVTLRCSPISGHKSVSWYQQVLGQGPQFIFQYYEKEERGRGNFPDRFSARQFPNYSSELNVNALLLGDSALYLCASSLLVQGTEAFFGQGTRLTVV.

This clonotype has a handful of counts. This chain links TRBV24-1 with TRBJ1-1, with TRBD1 matching over 9 bases. The CDR3 loop spans 18 amino acids. Germline CDR1 is KGHDR and CDR2 is SFDVKD. V shed 2 bases and J 1 base; nucleotides not matched to a gene: 10. The CDR3 loop reads CATSDSAGQGPPNTEAFF. The DNA of the CDR3 is TGTGCCACCAGTGATTCTGCGGGACAGGGACCACCGAACACTGAAGCTTTCTTT.

In this sample, this clonotype turned up a few times. This chain connects TRBV7-9 to TRBJ1-1; a weak D match, TRBD1 (5 bases). The CDR3 totals 16 residues. V was shortened by 8 bases and J by 5 bases, with 24 bases between the two germline ends. Germline CDR1 is SEHNR and CDR2 is FQNEAQ (reference sequence). As DNA, the CDR3 is TGTGCCAGCGCAAAACGGTTGACGGGGGGAGAGACTGAAGCTTTCTTT. Encoded protein: CASAKRLTGGETEAFF.

A few counts support this clonotype. The J gene is TRBJ2-1, the V gene TRBV12-3 or TRBV12-4; maybe TRBD2 (5 bases). The CDR3 is 14 amino acids. V lost 5 bases to trimming and J lost 5 bases, with 13 bases between them. CDR3 sequence: CASSEGKQNNEQFF. The CDR3 DNA reads TGTGCCAGCAGTGAGGGAAAACAGAACAATGAGCAGTTCTTC.

This clonotype was recorded a few times. The rearrangement joins TRBV5-1 to TRBJ2-2; D is possibly TRBD2 (6 bases). The CDR3 totals 14 residues. Per germline, CDR1 SGHRS and CDR2 YFSETQ. The CDR3: CAARDGLLTGELFF. CDR3 nucleotides: TGCGCGGCGAGGGATGGACTACTCACCGGGGAGCTGTTTTTT. Combining the CDR3 with reference TRBV5-1 and TRBJ2-2 gives the whole variable domain KAGVTQTPRYLIKTRGQQVTLSCSPISGHRSVSWYQQTPGQGLQFLFEYFSETQRNKGNFPGRFSGRQFSNSRSEMNVSTLELGDSALYLCAARDGLLTGELFFGEGSRLTVL.

There are a few counts of this clonotype. This chain joins TRBV27 and TRBJ2-3; 9 nucleotides match TRBD2. The CDR3 consists of 18 residues. Germline V gene sequence: CDR1 MNHEY, CDR2 SMNVEV (reference sequence). The V gene end was trimmed by 3 bases and the J gene end by 6 bases; junction bases not matched to a gene: 16. The CDR3 reads CASSLGGGAFAVWDTQYF. The DNA for the CDR3 is TGTGCCAGCAGTTTGGGCGGGGGGGCGTTCGCCGTCTGGGATACGCAGTATTTT.

The chain joins TRBV6-5 to TRBJ2-3, with 7 bases matching TRBD1. Trimming removed 2 bases from V and 2 bases from J; junction bases left unmatched: 13. Germline loops: CDR1 MNHEY, CDR2 SVGAGI. The CDR3 covers 18 residues. CDR3 in amino acids: CASSYPTTWDRITDTQYF. The CDR3 DNA reads TGTGCCAGCAGTTACCCGACAACTTGGGACAGAATCACAGATACGCAGTATTTT.

The chain combines TRBV7-8 with TRBJ2-7; 9 positions match TRBD1. The germline V gene encodes CDR1 SGHVS and CDR2 FQNEAQ. This CDR3 is 17 amino acids long. With 2 bases clipped from V and 5 bases from J, the junction kept 13 bases outside the gene matches. CDR3 in DNA: TGTGCCAGCAGCTTATCGTCCGGGACAGGGTTAACAAACGAGCAGTACTTC. Protein: CASSLSSGTGLTNEQYF.

This clonotype was seen a few times. V and J are TRBV18 and TRBJ1-5; D call uncertain. Germline CDR1 and CDR2: KGHSH and LQKENI. CDR3 length equals 13 residues. V was clipped by 3 bases and J by 3 bases, with 6 bases between them. The CDR3 region is CASSPNNNQPQHF. The CDR3 nucleotides read TGTGCCAGCTCACCTAACAACAATCAGCCCCAGCATTTT.

This clonotype was detected a few times. CDR3 coding DNA: TGTGCCAGCTCACCAAGGGAAACCTACGAGCAGTACTTC. The encoded protein is CASSPRETYEQYF. V and J are TRBV18 and TRBJ2-7, with no clear D. The ends were cut back, 2 bases at V and 2 bases at J, with 7 bases in the middle. CDR1 is KGHSH, CDR2 LQKENI, per germline. CDR3 length: 13 amino acids.

This clonotype was counted only a few times. The rearrangement joins TRBV15 to TRBJ2-2; D is perhaps TRBD1 (6 bases). The germline CDR1 and CDR2 sequences are LNHNV and YYDKDF (reference sequence). V was shortened by 2 bases and J by 5 bases, with 12 bases between the two germline ends. CDR3 length: 15 amino acids. Here the CDR3 DNA reads TGTGCCACCAGCAGAAAAACACAGGGTACCGGGGAGCTGTTTTTT. It translates to CATSRKTQGTGELFF.